Listed here are 26 T cell receptor beta chains from one sample, sequenced in a study of TIL therapy for anti-PD-1-resistant metastatic lung cancer. This was the immunoSEQ v3 assay. The repertoire was sequenced with immunoSEQ multiplex PCR; TCRdb's copy has only in-frame clones and lacks some. Here the sample spans about 32,000 clones, 74% being singletons. Time point meaning: pre-treatment sample, taken before nivolumab and TIL therapy. The starting material was blood, obtained at baseline. The receptor set was obtained from a woman aged 25 to 80 with non-small cell lung cancer.

The chain uses TRBV7-2 and TRBJ2-7, with no clear D. Germline V gives CDR1 SGHTA, CDR2 FQGNSA. The V and J ends lost 5 bases and 4 bases respectively, with 18 bases between them. CDR3 length: 15 residues. For the CDR3, the DNA is TGTGCCAGCAGCCCTCAAGGGAACCCAATTTACGAGCAGTACTTC. Protein product: CASSPQGNPIYEQYF.

The genes are TRBV6-5 and TRBJ2-2; 12 bases are shared with TRBD2. This CDR3 region has 16 residues. The germline gives CDR1 MNHEY, CDR2 SVGAGI. J lost 6 bases, V lost 1 base, and 3 bases had no gene match. The CDR3: CASSYLTSGRPGELFF. The CDR3 DNA follows: TGTGCCAGCAGTTACTTAACTAGCGGGAGGCCCGGGGAGCTGTTTTTT.

This clone appeared once. The chain joins TRBV29-1 to TRBJ2-5; TRBD1 aligns across 9 bases. CDR1 SQVTM and CDR2 ANQGSEA come from the germline V gene. This CDR3 is 14 amino acids long. The V segment lost 3 bases and the J segment 14 bases; nucleotides outside the gene matches: 16. The CDR3 here is CSVDPTGTGTKCYF. The CDR3 DNA sequence: TGCAGCGTTGACCCCACCGGGACAGGGACCAAGTGTTACTTC.

This clone was picked up a small number of times. The same CDR3 can be traced to other DNA sequences in this sample. The V gene is TRBV6-1, the J gene TRBJ1-5; D gene ambiguous. This CDR3 contains 11 residues. The germline CDR1 and CDR2 sequences are MNHNS and SASEGT. V was trimmed by 1 base and J by 6 bases, leaving 1 base between them. The CDR3 is CASSEGQPQHF. In DNA form, the CDR3 reads TGTGCCAGCAGTGAAGGTCAGCCCCAGCATTTT.

This clone was observed a handful of times. The chain carries TRBV2 and TRBJ1-1; D uncertain. V shed 3 bases and J shed 2 bases, with 16 bases lying between them. Germline V gene lookup returns CDR1 SNHLY and CDR2 FYNNEI. The CDR3 runs to 16 residues. CDR3 protein: CASSDRSALSNTEAFF. In DNA, the CDR3 is TGTGCCAGCAGTGACAGATCAGCCTTGAGCAACACTGAAGCTTTCTTT.

CDR3 region: CASSFGTGGGNEQFF. CDR3 nucleotides: TGCGCCAGCAGCTTCGGGACAGGGGGCGGTAATGAGCAGTTCTTC. The chain links TRBV5-1 to TRBJ2-1; 12 bases match TRBD1. Germline CDR1 SGHRS, CDR2 YFSETQ. The length of the CDR3 is 15 residues. V shed 2 bases, J shed 7 bases, and the junction held 4 bases outside the gene matches.

The chain is built from TRBV19 and TRBJ2-7; D remains ambiguous. The CDR3 has 11 amino acids. Germline assignment: CDR1 LNHDA and CDR2 SQIVND (reference sequence). Trimming took 5 bases from V and 8 from J, leaving 10 bases between them. DNA of the CDR3: TGTGCCAGTAGTGCGTCCGCCCAGCAGTACTTC. This encodes CASSASAQQYF.

This chain joins TRBV10-3 and TRBJ2-7; D is possibly TRBD2 (5 bases). The CDR3 has 12 residues. V was clipped by 5 bases and J by 6 bases, with 11 bases between them. Germline loops: CDR1 ENHRY, CDR2 SYGVKD. In nucleotides, the CDR3 is TGTGCCATCAGTCTTGGCGGGCCCGAGCAGTACTTC. Translated, it gives CAISLGGPEQYF.

This clone was seen a few times. The rearrangement joins TRBV27 to TRBJ1-5; D possibly corresponds to TRBD1 (5 bases). There are 13 residues in the CDR3. Trimming removed 3 bases at V and 6 bases at J, with 9 bases between. Germline CDR1 MNHEY, CDR2 SMNVEV (reference sequence). DNA of the CDR3: TGTGCCAGCAGTTTGTCTCAGGGTCAGCCCCAGCATTTT. Protein product: CASSLSQGQPQHF.

V gene TRBV14 combines with J gene TRBJ2-7; D unclear. CDR3 length equals 14 residues. V was clipped by 2 bases and J by 0 bases, with 8 bases between them. Germline loops: CDR1 SGHDN, CDR2 FVKESK. The CDR3 loop is CASSQQVTSYEQYF. The DNA of the CDR3 is TGTGCCAGCAGCCAACAAGTCACCTCCTACGAGCAGTACTTC. The full variable domain, completed using reference TRBV14 and TRBJ2-7, is EAGVTQFPSHSVIEKGQTVTLRCDPISGHDNLYWYRRVMGKEIKFLLHFVKESKQDESGMPNNRFLAERTGGTYSTLKVQPAELEDSGVYFCASSQQVTSYEQYFGPGTRLTVT.

This clone was seen a handful of times. The chain is built from TRBV11-2 and TRBJ2-7; D unclear. V lost 2 bases and J lost 3, with 5 bases in between. Germline CDR1 reads SGHAT; CDR2 reads FQNNGV. This CDR3 is built from 12 residues. CDR3 sequence reads: CASSLSGYEQYF. The DNA for the CDR3 is TGTGCCAGCAGCTTATCGGGCTACGAGCAGTACTTC.

The chain has TRBV12-5 and TRBJ1-2; D call uncertain. The V gene's germline CDR1 is LGHNT and CDR2 FRNRAP. The CDR3 is made up of 12 amino acids. Trimming took off 5 bases at V and 4 bases at J, with 8 bases between the two ends. CDR3 DNA sequence: TGTGCTAGTGGTCTGCACCTCTATGGCTACACCTTC. This gives the protein CASGLHLYGYTF.

The chain is built from TRBV5-6 and TRBJ2-7; TRBD1 might be the D (5 bases). From germline, CDR1 is SGHDT and CDR2 YYEEEE. CDR3 length equals 13 residues. Trimming shortened V by 1 base and J by 6 bases, and 11 bases separated the two germline ends. CDR3 loop: CASSLRGLTEQYF. The CDR3 DNA follows: TGTGCCAGCAGCTTGAGGGGCTTGACCGAGCAGTACTTC.

This clone was picked up a small number of times. The V call is TRBV5-8, the J call TRBJ2-4; D uncertain. CDR1 and CDR2 (germline): SGHTS, YDEGEE. The CDR3 loop spans 16 amino acids. Between the trimmed V and J ends, which lost 1 base and 0 bases, there was a span of 11 bases. The CDR3 region is CASSLSLSIAKNIQYF. The CDR3 DNA sequence: TGTGCCAGCAGCTTGAGTCTGTCGATAGCCAAAAACATTCAGTACTTC.

The V gene is TRBV5-1, the J gene TRBJ2-2; D is unresolved. The CDR3 loop spans 16 amino acids. Looked up from germline, CDR1 is SGHRS and CDR2 is YFSETQ. V lost 0 bases and J 2 bases, leaving 11 bases between the germline ends. The CDR3 loop is CASSLDGNPNTGELFF. The CDR3 coding sequence is TGCGCCAGCAGCTTGGATGGAAACCCTAACACCGGGGAGCTGTTTTTT.

J is TRBJ2-1 and V is TRBV9; 8 nucleotides line up with TRBD2. Germline values: CDR1 SGDLS, CDR2 YYNGEE. The CDR3 contains 15 residues. V gave up 0 bases and J gave up 7 bases; unmatched junction bases: 6. In nucleotides, the CDR3 is TGTGCCAGCAGCGTAGGCCCCGGGAGGGTTAATGAGCAGTTCTTC. This codes for CASSVGPGRVNEQFF.

This sequence joins TRBV7-6 and TRBJ2-7; D ambiguous. This CDR3 comprises 14 residues. Germline CDR1 reads SGHVS; CDR2 reads FNYEAQ. Trimming stripped 1 base from V and 2 bases from J, with 9 bases between. Here the CDR3 reads CASSLGSVPYEQYF. The CDR3 DNA reads TGTGCCAGCAGCTTAGGGAGTGTCCCCTACGAGCAGTACTTC.

The V gene is TRBV7-9, the J gene TRBJ2-1; perhaps TRBD2 as D (6 bases). Trimming removed 5 bases from V and 5 bases from J, with 16 bases in between. This CDR3 comprises 15 residues. The germline V gene has CDR1 SEHNR and CDR2 FQNEAQ (reference sequence). The CDR3 loop reads CASSVRTIIDNEQFF. CDR3 coding DNA: TGTGCCAGCAGCGTCAGGACTATCATAGACAATGAGCAGTTCTTC.

The chain is built from TRBV6-1 and TRBJ2-1; no firm D call. This CDR3 has 13 residues. The V and J ends lost 2 bases and 11 bases respectively, with 13 bases between them. Germline-derived CDR1 and CDR2 are MNHNS and SASEGT. The CDR3 reads CASSELGALKQFF. The CDR3 coding sequence is TGTGCCAGCAGTGAACTCGGTGCGCTTAAGCAGTTCTTC.

The rearrangement links TRBV19 to TRBJ2-2; unclear D gene. The CDR3 extends over 15 amino acids. V shed 10 bases and J shed 2 bases, with 17 bases lying between them. Germline CDR1 reads LNHDA; CDR2 reads SQIVND (reference sequence). CDR3 in amino acids: CATGGRPINTGELFF. The CDR3 nucleotides are TGTGCCACGGGCGGCAGACCAATTAACACCGGGGAGCTGTTTTTT.

The V and J genes are TRBV7-6 and TRBJ2-6; no definite D call. The germline CDR1 and CDR2 sequences are SGHVS and FNYEAQ. Deletions cut 5 bases from V and 0 bases from J, with 14 bases between. The CDR3 is made up of 17 amino acids. CDR3 DNA: TGTGCCAGCAGCGACGAGGTTCCCGGCTCTGGGGCCAACGTCCTGACTTTC. Protein product: CASSDEVPGSGANVLTF. The full variable domain, in which reference TRBV7-6 and TRBJ2-6 provide the parts outside the CDR3, is GAGVSQSPRYKVTKRGQDVALRCDPISGHVSLYWYRQALGQGPEFLTYFNYEAQQDKSGLPNDRFSAERPEGSISTLTIQRTEQRDSAMYRCASSDEVPGSGANVLTFGAGSRLTVL.

The V gene is TRBV6-1, the J gene TRBJ2-5, with D possibly TRBD2 on 6 matching bases. The ends were cut back, 3 bases at V and 2 bases at J, with 16 bases in the middle. CDR1 is MNHNS, CDR2 SASEGT, per germline. This CDR3 is 16 amino acids long. CDR3 residues: CASSDQIGGVQETQYF. The CDR3 bases are TGTGCCAGCAGTGATCAAATCGGGGGAGTTCAAGAGACCCAGTACTTC.

In this sample, this clone turned up a few times. The chain combines TRBV30 with TRBJ2-5, with 10 positions matching TRBD2. The CDR3 sequence is 13 residues long. Germline CDR1 GTSNPN, CDR2 SVGIG (reference sequence). J was trimmed by 1 base and V by 8 bases; bases with no gene match: 4. As DNA, the CDR3 is TGTGCCATCCGGACTAGCGGCCAAGAGACCCAGTACTTC. This sequence encodes CAIRTSGQETQYF.

The rearrangement joins TRBV7-2 to TRBJ2-1; D gene uncertain. The CDR3 length is 15 residues. Germline V gives CDR1 SGHTA, CDR2 FQGNSA. V gave up 1 base and J gave up 4 bases, with 11 bases separating them. This CDR3 is CASSLDGRSYNEQFF. CDR3 coding DNA: TGTGCCAGCAGCTTAGATGGCAGGTCATACAATGAGCAGTTCTTC.

This chain connects TRBV5-1 to TRBJ2-3; D is unclear. Germline CDR1 is SGHRS and CDR2 is YFSETQ. The CDR3 length is 18 residues. V lost 0 bases, J lost 1 base, and 18 bases lay in between. The CDR3 protein is CASSLDTTTGARTDTQYF. Here the CDR3 DNA reads TGCGCCAGCAGCTTGGATACTACAACTGGCGCCCGCACAGATACGCAGTATTTT.

This clone is a singleton in its sample. The chain couples TRBV7-8 to TRBJ2-5; TRBD2 aligns across 8 bases. V was clipped by 2 bases and J by 4 bases; unmatched bases: 3. Germline CDR1 reads SGHVS; CDR2 reads FQNEAQ. The CDR3 spans 14 residues. CDR3 nucleotide sequence: TGTGCCAGCAGCTTAAGCGGGGGCACAGAGACCCAGTACTTC. Its translation is CASSLSGGTETQYF.